This TCR beta chain was documented in a study of T cell responses to AZD1222 COVID-19 vaccine. The V gene end was trimmed by 5 bases and the J gene end by 1 base; junction bases not matched to a gene: 8. From germline, CDR1 is MNHEY and CDR2 SMNVEV (reference sequence). CDR3 size: 15 residues. Assay: immunoSEQ multiplex PCR; the TCRdb copy retains only in-frame clones and omits some. The sample contains about 170,000 clones, 92% of which appear only once. The receptor's source is an adult in good health. The sample was peripheral blood, taken on day 0 of AZD1222 vaccination. The rearrangement uses TRBV27 and TRBJ2-7; TRBD1 agrees at 7 bases. This chain's CDR3 is CASSAPGTASYEQYF. CDR3 bases: TGTGCCAGCAGTGCCCCCGGGACAGCATCCTACGAGCAGTACTTC.